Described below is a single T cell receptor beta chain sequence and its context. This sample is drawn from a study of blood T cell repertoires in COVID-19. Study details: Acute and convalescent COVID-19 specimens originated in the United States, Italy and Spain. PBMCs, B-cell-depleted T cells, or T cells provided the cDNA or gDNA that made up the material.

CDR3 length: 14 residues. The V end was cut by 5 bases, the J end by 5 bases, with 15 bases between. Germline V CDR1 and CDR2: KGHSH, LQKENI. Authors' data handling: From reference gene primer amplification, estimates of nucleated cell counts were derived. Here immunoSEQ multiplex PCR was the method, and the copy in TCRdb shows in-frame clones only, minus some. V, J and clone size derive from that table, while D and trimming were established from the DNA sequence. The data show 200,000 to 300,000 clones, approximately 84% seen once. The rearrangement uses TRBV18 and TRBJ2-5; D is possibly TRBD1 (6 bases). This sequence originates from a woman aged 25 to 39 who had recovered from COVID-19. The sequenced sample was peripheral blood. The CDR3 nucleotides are TGTGCCAGCTCAAATAACAGGGTCCGGGAGACCCAGTACTTC. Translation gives CASSNNRVRETQYF.